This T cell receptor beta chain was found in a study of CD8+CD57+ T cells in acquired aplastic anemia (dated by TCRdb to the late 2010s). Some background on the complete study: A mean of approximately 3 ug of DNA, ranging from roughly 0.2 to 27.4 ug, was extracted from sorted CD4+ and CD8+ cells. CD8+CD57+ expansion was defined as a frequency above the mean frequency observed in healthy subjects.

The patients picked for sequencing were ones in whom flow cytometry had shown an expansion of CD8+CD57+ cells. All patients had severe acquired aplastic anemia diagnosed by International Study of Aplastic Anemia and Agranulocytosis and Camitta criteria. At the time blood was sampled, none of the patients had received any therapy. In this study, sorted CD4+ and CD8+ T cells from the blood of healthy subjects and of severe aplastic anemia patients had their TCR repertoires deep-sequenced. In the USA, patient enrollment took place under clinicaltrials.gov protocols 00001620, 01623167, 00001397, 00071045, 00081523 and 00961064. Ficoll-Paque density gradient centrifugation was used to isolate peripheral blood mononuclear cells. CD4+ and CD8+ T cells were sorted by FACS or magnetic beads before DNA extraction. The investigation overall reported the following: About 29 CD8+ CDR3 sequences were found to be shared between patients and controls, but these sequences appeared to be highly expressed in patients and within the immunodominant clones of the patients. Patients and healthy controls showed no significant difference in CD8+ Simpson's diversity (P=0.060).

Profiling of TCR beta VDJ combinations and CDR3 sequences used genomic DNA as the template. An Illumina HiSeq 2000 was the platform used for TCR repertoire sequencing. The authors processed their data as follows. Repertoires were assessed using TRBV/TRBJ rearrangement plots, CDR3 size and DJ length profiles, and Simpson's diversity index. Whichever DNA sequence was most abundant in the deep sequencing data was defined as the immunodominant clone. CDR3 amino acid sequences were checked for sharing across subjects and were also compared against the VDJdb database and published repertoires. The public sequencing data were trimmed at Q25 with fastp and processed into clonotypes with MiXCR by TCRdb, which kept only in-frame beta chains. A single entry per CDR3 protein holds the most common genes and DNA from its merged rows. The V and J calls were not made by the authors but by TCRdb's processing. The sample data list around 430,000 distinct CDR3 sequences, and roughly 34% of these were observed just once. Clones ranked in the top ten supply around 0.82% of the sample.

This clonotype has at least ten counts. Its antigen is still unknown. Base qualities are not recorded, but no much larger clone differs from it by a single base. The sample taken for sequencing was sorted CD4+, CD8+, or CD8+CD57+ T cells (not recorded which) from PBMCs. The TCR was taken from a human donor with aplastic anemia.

The nucleotides are TGCAGCGTTGTTCGGAGTGGTAGCATTGTAGGCTTAAAGACCCAGTACTTC. The resulting protein is CSVVRSGSIVGLKTQYF. Recombination connected TRBV29-1 to TRBJ2-5, with no confident D gene call. From the germline V gene, CDR1 is SQVTM and CDR2 is ANQGSEA. The CDR3 starts with the cysteine, ends with the phenylalanine, and has 17 residues. Only the CDR3 DNA stays, 51 bases, in frame from base 1. At the junction V is shortened by 4 bases and J by 6 bases, with 27 bases in between. Here the CDR3 is joined to the reference TRBV29-1 and TRBJ2-5 genes, and the full variable domain is: SAVISQKPSRDICQRGTSLTIQCQVDSQVTMMFWYRQQPGQSLTLIATANQGSEATYESGFVIDKFPISRPNLTFSTLTVSNMSPEDSSIYLCSVVRSGSIVGLKTQYFGPGTRLLVL.